Listed below are T cell receptor beta chains from one sample, sequenced in a study of CD8 T cells in ankylosing spondylitis. TCRdb fed the 5' RACE reads into MiXCR, producing one record per CDR3 protein. Of 700,000 to 1,000,000 distinct CDR3 sequences listed, 12% are singletons. The specimen sequenced was blood, either unsorted or a sorted T cell fraction (not recorded which). The origin of the receptors is a male donor with ankylosing spondylitis. CDR3s include the opening cysteine and the closing phenylalanine or tryptophan. A D gene is named only where the DNA matches it firmly.

v_call	j_call	d_call	cdr3_aa
TRBV7-2	TRBJ2-7	TRBD1	CASSLVGTDYEQYF
TRBV9	TRBJ1-2	NA	CASSVDPTSGYTF
TRBV6-4	TRBJ2-2	TRBD1	CASSRDRGTTGELFF
TRBV11-2	TRBJ2-1	NA	CASSTNQAASYNEQFF
TRBV6-5	TRBJ1-5	TRBD1	CASSWDRDSNQPQHF
TRBV4-3	TRBJ2-1	TRBD2	CASSQEEASGSGEQFF
TRBV4-3	TRBJ2-3	TRBD2	CASSQGLAGAGDTQYF
TRBV28	TRBJ2-7	TRBD2	CASMGLAGSYEQYF
TRBV20-1	TRBJ2-7	NA	CSAERVGNSYEQYF
TRBV20-1	TRBJ2-5	NA	CSARGPREAAETQYF
TRBV6-1	TRBJ1-4	NA	CASGRAGDEKLFF
TRBV7-2	TRBJ1-2	NA	CASSFPGTGYTF
TRBV11-1	TRBJ2-4	NA	CASSLFAGGSLAKNIQYF
TRBV5-1	TRBJ1-3	NA	CASSFAGAGNTIYF
TRBV15	TRBJ2-6	NA	CATSRDAGFGRVLTF
TRBV29-1	TRBJ2-7	NA	CSVEGGTPGVEYF
TRBV7-9	TRBJ2-2	NA	CASSLAGGYETGELFF
TRBV12-3/TRBV12-4	TRBJ1-2	NA	CASSNLRGYGYTF
TRBV29-1	TRBJ1-2	NA	CSVGTLRDGYTF
TRBV6-1	TRBJ1-1	NA	CASSRQVGGTEAFF
TRBV9	TRBJ2-7	TRBD1	CASSYGQGLEQYF
TRBV5-1	TRBJ2-5	TRBD1	CASSLAPGGDETQYF
TRBV11-1	TRBJ1-4	TRBD1	CASSFRGSEKLFF
TRBV6-1	TRBJ1-3	NA	CAISGVASGNTIYF
TRBV7-2	TRBJ2-2	NA	CASREGHTGELFF
TRBV11-2	TRBJ2-3	NA	CASSLGGGGSLGTDTQYF
TRBV6-1	TRBJ2-5	NA	CASTPSGYQETQYF
TRBV20-1	TRBJ2-1	TRBD2	CSARRGASGSHNEQFF
TRBV12-3/TRBV12-4	TRBJ1-5	NA	CASSPWEGQPQHF
TRBV6-2/TRBV6-3	TRBJ1-5	NA	CASSYAYDSNQPQHF
TRBV29-1	TRBJ2-2	NA	CSVVGQYTGELFF
TRBV29-1	TRBJ1-1	NA	CSAREIDGAFF
TRBV7-3	TRBJ2-5	NA	CASSLIGSETQYF
TRBV4-3	TRBJ2-4	NA	CASSQEPAKNIQYF
TRBV4-2	TRBJ2-5	NA	CASSQEANRETQYF
TRBV7-2	TRBJ1-4	NA	CASSLGSEGEKLFF
TRBV20-1	TRBJ2-2	NA	CSVEAANINTGELFF
TRBV28	TRBJ2-1	TRBD1	CASSLWQGANEQFF
TRBV7-2	TRBJ2-2	TRBD1	CASRRTGVRAAGELFF
TRBV11-2	TRBJ2-7	TRBD2	CASSLGFTSGYEQYF
TRBV29-1	TRBJ1-4	NA	CSVVWGDEKLFF
TRBV20-1	TRBJ2-1	NA	CSARVASASRDSYNEQFF